The 12 T cell receptor beta chains below come from one sample, sequenced in a study of somatic mutations in cytotoxic T cells in rheumatoid arthritis. Repertoires were generated with immunoSEQ multiplex PCR, while TCRdb's copy carries only in-frame clones and drops some. The sample yields around 16,000 clones, just under 80% seen once. Sequencing was carried out using CD8+ T cells sorted from blood. Source of these receptors: an adult with rheumatoid arthritis.

The rearrangement joins TRBV27 to TRBJ1-1; 8 nucleotides agree with TRBD1. The CDR3 runs 15 residues. The germline gives CDR1 MNHEY, CDR2 SMNVEV (reference sequence). V was clipped by 0 bases and J by 1 base; unmatched bases: 1. The CDR3 nucleotides are TGTGCCAGCAGTTTATCGACAGGGGAGAACACTGAAGCTTTCTTT. It encodes CASSLSTGENTEAFF.

The chain couples TRBV11-2 to TRBJ2-1, with a weak D call TRBD2 (5 bases). The CDR3 length is 16 residues. CDR1 SGHAT and CDR2 FQNNGV come from the germline V gene. V lost 0 bases and J lost 4, with 13 bases in between. CDR3 sequence (DNA): TGTGCCAGCAGCTTAGATCGCCAGTCGGGGTACAATGAGCAGTTCTTC. The encoded protein is CASSLDRQSGYNEQFF.

This clone was detected once. V is TRBV29-1 and J is TRBJ1-3, with TRBD1 matching over 7 bases. With V trimmed by 6 bases and J by 7 bases, 12 bases remained unmatched. Germline lookup yields CDR1 SQVTM and CDR2 ANQGSEA. The CDR3 is made up of 14 amino acids. The chain's CDR3 is CSVWSRDSGNTIYF. The DNA for the CDR3 is TGCAGCGTGTGGAGTCGGGACAGTGGGAACACCATATATTTT.

The genes are TRBV11-3 and TRBJ2-7; D is perhaps TRBD1 or TRBD2 (5 bases each). V was cut by 5 bases and J by 2 bases, with 19 bases left in between. The CDR3 totals 16 residues. CDR1 and CDR2 (germline): SGHNT, YENEEA. The CDR3 DNA is TGTGCCAGCAGCCAACTATCTCGGGACGGGACCTACGAGCAGTACTTC. Protein: CASSQLSRDGTYEQYF.

By share, this clone counts as medium-sized (0.01 to 0.1%). The V gene is TRBV4-2, the J gene TRBJ2-7; no clear D gene. The germline V and J ends were trimmed by 0 bases and 2 bases, with 8 bases remaining between them. This CDR3 spans 14 amino acids. CDR1 LGHNA and CDR2 YNFKEQ come from the germline V gene. The CDR3 bases are TGTGCCAGCAGCCAAGAATACGGACCCTACGAGCAGTACTTC. Protein product: CASSQEYGPYEQYF.

This clone was counted a few times. The V and J genes are TRBV7-9 and TRBJ2-7; TRBD1 might be the D (7 bases). This CDR3 region has 15 residues. Germline V gene data show CDR1 as SEHNR and CDR2 as FQNEAQ (reference sequence). Deletions cut 1 base from V and 1 base from J, with 11 bases between. The DNA of the CDR3 is TGTGCCAGCAGCTTAGGCCAGGGGGGATCCTACGAGCAGTACTTC. Amino acid sequence: CASSLGQGGSYEQYF.

This clone is categorized as medium-sized. This sequence joins TRBV10-3 and TRBJ1-5; 7 bases line up with TRBD1. The V and J ends lost 10 bases and 0 bases, in that order; junction bases with no gene match: 6. Germline V gene lookup returns CDR1 ENHRY and CDR2 SYGVKD. The CDR3 has 14 amino acids. CDR3 in DNA: TGTGCCACCGATACAGGGGATAGCAATCAGCCCCAGCATTTT. Translated, it gives CATDTGDSNQPQHF.

The chain is built from TRBV5-1 and TRBJ2-3; D possibly corresponds to TRBD1 (5 bases). The CDR3 is made up of 15 amino acids. Germline V gene data show CDR1 as SGHRS and CDR2 as YFSETQ. V lost 5 bases, J lost 1 base, and 14 bases lay in between. This CDR3 reads CASSIRGRGTDTQYF. The DNA of the CDR3 is TGCGCCAGCAGTATAAGGGGCCGCGGCACAGATACGCAGTATTTT.

This chain uses TRBV2 with TRBJ1-5; perhaps TRBD1 as D (5 bases). V shed 6 bases and J shed 5 bases, with 14 bases lying between them. CDR1 is SNHLY, CDR2 FYNNEI, per germline. This CDR3 region has 14 residues. The CDR3 nucleotides read TGTGCCAGCAGCTGGAACTCGGGGGATCAGCCCCAGCATTTT. Translated: CASSWNSGDQPQHF. The full variable domain, with the rest looked up from reference TRBV2 and TRBJ1-5, is EPEVTQTPSHQVTQMGQEVILRCVPISNHLYFYWYRQILGQKVEFLVSFYNNEISEKSEIFDDQFSVERPDGSNFTLKIRSTKLEDSAMYFCASSWNSGDQPQHFGDGTRLSIL.

The V and J genes are TRBV9 and TRBJ1-2, with D possibly being TRBD1 (6 bases). From germline, CDR1 is SGDLS and CDR2 YYNGEE. Trimming took off 5 bases at V and 7 bases at J, with 9 bases between the two ends. The CDR3 spans 11 residues. CDR3 sequence (DNA): TGTGCCAGCAGTCCGGGGGCTGGCTACACCTTC. This sequence encodes CASSPGAGYTF.

The chain is built from TRBV7-2 and TRBJ2-7; D unresolved. CDR1 is SGHTA, CDR2 FQGNSA, per germline. Trimming shortened V by 4 bases and J by 3 bases, and 16 bases separated the two germline ends. This CDR3 region has 15 residues. CDR3 sequence reads: CASSSPYTPGYEQYF. CDR3 coding DNA: TGTGCCAGCAGCTCCCCGTATACACCGGGCTACGAGCAGTACTTC.

This clone showed up just once. The chain employs TRBV6-5 and TRBJ2-7, with D perhaps matching TRBD1 (5 bases). The CDR3 is 14 residues long. The germline V gene has CDR1 MNHEY and CDR2 SVGAGI. The V end lost 7 bases, the J end lost 3 bases, and 16 bases lay between the germline ends. The CDR3 is CASTQELPYYEQYF. The CDR3 DNA sequence: TGTGCCAGCACACAGGAGCTACCCTACTACGAGCAGTACTTC.